Following are 18 T cell receptor beta chains from one sample sequenced in a study of blood T cells in healthy people across ages. A second PCR of about 7 to 11 cycles used a sample-barcoded 5' primer and a J-beta primer mix. MiXCR was run by TCRdb on the 5' RACE reads, yielding one entry per CDR3 protein. The sample includes 1.5 million to 2 million distinct CDR3 sequences, about 30% of them seen just once. Sequenced: blood. These TCRs come from a woman younger than 45 in good health.

There are a few counts of this clonotype. The V gene is TRBV20-1, the J gene TRBJ2-7, with D possibly matching TRBD2 (5 bases). V gave up 0 bases and J gave up 0 bases, with 9 bases separating them. This CDR3 has 14 amino acids. Per the germline V gene, CDR1 is DFQATT and CDR2 is SNEGSKA (reference sequence). The DNA for the CDR3 is TGCAGTGCTAGAGATACTGGAGGCTCCTACGAGCAGTACTTC. Protein: CSARDTGGSYEQYF.

This clonotype was seen repeatedly, ten times or more. The chain links TRBV7-2 to TRBJ2-5, with TRBD1 matching over 8 bases. V shed 5 bases, J shed 4 bases, and the junction held 3 bases outside the gene matches. Per germline, CDR1 SGHTA and CDR2 FQGNSA. The length of the CDR3 is 13 residues. This CDR3 reads CASSIQGGETQYF. CDR3 bases: TGTGCCAGCAGCATACAGGGGGGAGAGACCCAGTACTTC.

In its sample, this clonotype was seen a few times. The gene calls are TRBV12-3 or TRBV12-4 and TRBJ1-2; D may be TRBD1 (6 bases). The CDR3 runs 13 residues. V was shortened by 7 bases and J by 4 bases, with 13 bases between the two germline ends. The CDR3 spells CASTETGGYGYTF. The CDR3 DNA reads as TGTGCCAGCACCGAGACAGGAGGCTATGGCTACACCTTC.

This clonotype was seen only a few times. The rearrangement joins TRBV5-1 to TRBJ2-2; no clear D. CDR1 is SGHRS and CDR2 is YFSETQ in the germline V gene. CDR3 length: 15 amino acids. V was cut by 0 bases and J by 1 base, with 7 bases left in between. The CDR3 reads CASSLGPGNTGELFF. CDR3 bases: TGCGCCAGCAGCTTGGGTCCGGGGAACACCGGGGAGCTGTTTTTT.

The J gene is TRBJ2-1, the V gene TRBV6-6; the D is unclear. The CDR3 sequence is 12 residues long. In germline, CDR1 is MNHNY, CDR2 SVGAGI (reference sequence). V was shortened by 2 bases and J by 5 bases, with 4 bases between the two germline ends. In nucleotides, the CDR3 is TGTGCCAGCAGTTACGCCGACAATGAGCAGTTCTTC. Residues: CASSYADNEQFF.

This clonotype was seen more than once but under ten times. The V and J genes are TRBV20-1 and TRBJ1-1, with 9 bases lining up with TRBD1. There are 13 residues in the CDR3. Germline trimming cut 6 bases from V and 5 bases from J; bases unmatched to any gene: 7. The V gene's germline CDR1 is DFQATT and CDR2 SNEGSKA (reference sequence). CDR3 nucleotide sequence: TGCAGTGCCGAAACGACAGGGGGGACTGAAGCTTTCTTT. Translated, it gives CSAETTGGTEAFF.

The chain employs TRBV4-1 and TRBJ1-1, with a weak D call TRBD1 (6 bases). Trimming took off 0 bases at V and 5 bases at J, with 16 bases between the two ends. Germline CDR1 reads MGHRA; CDR2 reads YSYEKL. The CDR3 has 16 residues. This chain's CDR3 is CASSQDRTVSRTEAFF. CDR3 nucleotide sequence: TGCGCCAGCAGCCAAGATAGGACAGTCAGTCGGACTGAAGCTTTCTTT.

The J gene is TRBJ2-7, the V gene TRBV12-3 or TRBV12-4; tentative D call: TRBD2 (6 bases). The length of the CDR3 is 17 residues. With 5 bases removed from V and 3 bases from J, the gap between germline ends came to 23 bases. The CDR3 loop is CASSPAGTRPRNYEQYF. In nucleotides, the CDR3 is TGTGCCAGCAGTCCCGCGGGAACAAGGCCCCGTAACTACGAGCAGTACTTC.

Only a few counts were recorded for this clonotype. The chain recombines TRBV7-2 with TRBJ1-2; no reliable D call. The length of the CDR3 is 12 residues. The germline V and J ends were trimmed by 1 base and 8 bases, with 8 bases remaining between them. Per the germline V gene, CDR1 is SGHTA and CDR2 is FQGNSA. The CDR3 region has the DNA TGTGCCAGCAGCTTAGAGGTCCTGGGCTACACCTTC. This translates into CASSLEVLGYTF. Looking up the rest from reference TRBV7-2 and TRBJ1-2 gives the full variable domain: GAGVSQSPSNKVTEKGKDVELRCDPISGHTALYWYRQSLGQGLEFLIYFQGNSAPDKSGLPSDRFSAERTGGSVSTLTIQRTQQEDSAVYLCASSLEVLGYTFGSGTRLTVV.

The CDR3 nucleotides are TGCGCCAGCAGTGAGCCGGCAGGTGAAAAACTGTTTTTT. Protein: CASSEPAGEKLFF. V and J are TRBV10-2 and TRBJ1-4; D not resolved. The CDR3 runs 13 residues. Germline V gives CDR1 WSHSY, CDR2 SAAADI. V was pared by 2 bases and J by 7 bases, with 8 bases between.

As for this clonotype: A read error is possible here, since a much larger clone lies one base away. This chain links TRBV20-1 with TRBJ1-4; no firm D call. V was pared by 6 bases and J by 1 base, with 12 bases between. Per the germline V gene, CDR1 is DFQATT and CDR2 is SNEGSKA (reference sequence). This CDR3 is built from 14 residues. The DNA of the CDR3 is TGCAGTGCCAACAACGGGGTAACTAATGAAAAACTGTTTTTT. It codes for CSANNGVTNEKLFF.

Comments on this clonotype: A much bigger clone sits one base away, suggesting this may be a read error. This chain uses TRBV20-1 with TRBJ2-1; TRBD2 is a possible D gene (6 bases). This CDR3 is built from 15 residues. The germline V gene has CDR1 DFQATT and CDR2 SNEGSKA (reference sequence). In DNA form, the CDR3 reads TGCAGTGCTAGAGATACGGCTAGCGAGTACAGTGAGCAGTTCTTC. Translation: CSARDTASEYSEQFF.

This clonotype was found a few times. The chain links TRBV6-2 or TRBV6-3 to TRBJ2-7; 8 nucleotides align to TRBD1. Germline trimming cut 4 bases from V and 6 bases from J; bases unmatched to any gene: 2. Germline values: CDR1 MNHEY, CDR2 SVGEGT. This CDR3 comprises 12 residues. CDR3 coding DNA: TGTGCCAGCAGTTCGGGACAGGCCGAGCAGTACTTC. It encodes CASSSGQAEQYF.

About this clonotype itself: Sequence at one end of the junction differs from germline and may be a read error. This rearrangement joins TRBV12-3 or TRBV12-4 to TRBJ2-3; 7 nucleotides align to TRBD1. This CDR3 spans 14 amino acids. CDR3 residues: CAATKRGRTDAQYF. Here the CDR3 DNA reads TGTGCCGCAACAAAAAGGGGGCGAACAGATGCGCAGTATTTT.

A few counts support this clonotype. This chain connects TRBV7-2 to TRBJ2-5, with D possibly matching TRBD1 (6 bases). The ends were cut back, 3 bases at V and 5 bases at J, with 16 bases in the middle. CDR1 and CDR2 (germline): SGHTA, FQGNSA. The CDR3 loop spans 15 amino acids. The DNA of the CDR3 is TGTGCCAGCAGCTTCCGCAGGGGTGGGTGGGAGACCCAGTACTTC. Translation gives CASSFRRGGWETQYF. Full variable domain (remainder filled in from reference TRBV7-2 and TRBJ2-5): GAGVSQSPSNKVTEKGKDVELRCDPISGHTALYWYRQSLGQGLEFLIYFQGNSAPDKSGLPSDRFSAERTGGSVSTLTIQRTQQEDSAVYLCASSFRRGGWETQYFGPGTRLLVL.

The CDR3 is CACTTLTGPGTDTQYF. DNA for the CDR3: TGTGCCTGCACCACCCTGACGGGACCCGGCACAGATACGCAGTATTTT. The J gene is TRBJ2-3, the V gene TRBV3-1; perhaps D is TRBD1 or TRBD2 (5 bases each). The CDR3 runs to 16 residues. The germline V gene encodes CDR1 LGHDT and CDR2 YNNKEL (reference sequence). V gave up 11 bases and J gave up 1 base, with 22 bases separating them.

This clonotype was seen just once. The junction does not match germline at one end; this may be a read error. The CDR3 is CASSSLNGHTF. CDR3 coding DNA: TGTGCCAGCAGCTCCTTAAATGGCCACACCTTC. The rearrangement uses TRBV7-9 and TRBJ1-2; D is unresolved. CDR3 length equals 11 residues. Per the germline V gene, CDR1 is SEHNR and CDR2 is FQNEAQ (reference sequence).

The J gene is TRBJ2-5, the V gene TRBV20-1; D tentatively reads TRBD1 or TRBD2 (7 bases each). V lost 0 bases, J lost 5 bases, and 19 bases lay in between. CDR3 size: 16 residues. Looked up from germline, CDR1 is DFQATT and CDR2 is SNEGSKA (reference sequence). CDR3 residues: CSARDPQGGSGETQYF. As DNA, the CDR3 is TGCAGTGCTAGAGATCCGCAGGGGGGGTCAGGGGAGACCCAGTACTTC.